These 18 T cell receptor beta chains were sequenced from one sample in a study of shared clonotypes between healthy human individuals. TCRdb keeps only in-frame clones here, not all; method: immunoSEQ multiplex PCR. This sample carries approximately 2.4 million clones, approximately 95% of them seen once, and the ten largest clones take approximately 0.13%. Sequenced input: naive CD4+ T cells sorted from blood. Subset given: CD45RA+ positively selected. These receptors all come from a young man in good health.

This clone appeared once. The junction and the germline gene differ at one end; a read error may be behind it. The chain employs TRBV7-7 and TRBJ2-2; 11 bases are shared with TRBD2. The CDR3 runs 19 residues. Looked up from germline, CDR1 is SSHAT and CDR2 is FNYEAQ (reference sequence). The CDR3 reads CASRSTEGTSGGNTGELFF. The CDR3 coding sequence is TGTGCTAGCAGGAGCACGGAGGGGACTAGCGGAGGGAACACCGGGGAGCTGTTTTTT.

This chain connects TRBV9 to TRBJ2-1; 13 bases match TRBD2. The CDR3 has 18 amino acids. The germline gives CDR1 SGDLS, CDR2 YYNGEE. V lost 3 bases to trimming and J lost 4 bases; unmatched junction nucleotides: 10. CDR3 coding DNA: TGTGCCAGCAGCGCCCATCGGACTAGCGGGAGCGAGTACAATGAGCAGTTCTTC. This sequence encodes CASSAHRTSGSEYNEQFF.

The V call is TRBV7-6, the J call TRBJ2-1, with 8 bases that match TRBD1. Germline CDR1 and CDR2: SGHVS and FNYEAQ. CDR3 length: 16 residues. V shed 5 bases, J shed 6 bases, and the junction held 12 bases outside the gene matches. The chain's CDR3 is CASSHRQGFTLNEQFF. The CDR3 nucleotides read TGTGCCAGCAGCCACCGACAGGGGTTCACTCTCAATGAGCAGTTCTTC. The whole variable domain, remainder taken from reference TRBV7-6 and TRBJ2-1, is GAGVSQSPRYKVTKRGQDVALRCDPISGHVSLYWYRQALGQGPEFLTYFNYEAQQDKSGLPNDRFSAERPEGSISTLTIQRTEQRDSAMYRCASSHRQGFTLNEQFFGPGTRLTVL.

This clone was seen only a few times. The rearrangement links TRBV30 to TRBJ2-7, with TRBD1 matching 7 bases. The CDR3 has 14 amino acids. V trimming: 5 bases; J trimming: 1 base; junction bases outside the gene matches: 8. The germline CDR1 and CDR2 sequences are GTSNPN and SVGIG (reference sequence). The CDR3 here is CAWVKGDSSYEQYF. The CDR3 DNA is TGTGCCTGGGTAAAGGGGGACAGTTCCTACGAGCAGTACTTC.

The chain employs TRBV28 and TRBJ1-4, with D uncertain. The V end was cut by 5 bases, the J end by 1 base, with 14 bases between. Looked up from germline, CDR1 is MDHEN and CDR2 is SYDVKM. The CDR3 runs 16 residues. The CDR3 reads CASSRGGAGTNEKLFF. The CDR3 DNA reads TGTGCCAGCAGTCGAGGCGGCGCTGGAACTAATGAAAAACTGTTTTTT.

This sequence joins TRBV5-1 and TRBJ2-1, with D hard to call. The germline V gene has CDR1 SGHRS and CDR2 YFSETQ. V was cut by 1 base and J by 7 bases, with 6 bases left in between. This CDR3 contains 12 residues. CDR3 nucleotide sequence: TGCGCCAGCAGCTTGTGGGATAATGAGCAGTTCTTC. Its protein product is CASSLWDNEQFF.

The chain carries TRBV11-2 and TRBJ2-7, with unresolved D. This CDR3 region has 13 residues. CDR1 SGHAT and CDR2 FQNNGV come from the germline V gene. V dropped 5 bases and J dropped 0 bases, with 8 bases sitting between them. The CDR3 DNA sequence: TGTGCCAGCAGCGCAGGCTACTCCTACGAGCAGTACTTC. Its protein is CASSAGYSYEQYF.

The chain is built from TRBV30 and TRBJ2-5; D is possibly TRBD1 or TRBD2 (5 bases each). There are 15 residues in the CDR3. Germline V gene lookup returns CDR1 GTSNPN and CDR2 SVGIG (reference sequence). Trimming removed 0 bases from V and 4 bases from J, with 15 bases in between. The DNA for the CDR3 is TGTGCCTGGAGTGTATGGGACCGGGCACGAGAGACCCAGTACTTC. As protein: CAWSVWDRARETQYF.

CDR3 in amino acids: CASSEPLRGRVNSPLHF. CDR3 nucleotides: TGTGCCAGCAGTGAACCCCTGAGGGGGCGCGTTAATTCACCCCTCCACTTT. The chain joins TRBV25-1 to TRBJ1-6; 7 bases are shared with TRBD1. With V trimmed by 2 bases and J by 6 bases, 10 bases remained unmatched. The CDR3 covers 17 residues. In germline, CDR1 is MGHDK, CDR2 SYGVNS.

The CDR3 reads CASSTITADTQYF. The CDR3, as DNA: TGTGCCAGCAGCACCATTACAGCCGATACGCAGTATTTT. The chain is built from TRBV5-6 and TRBJ2-3; no reliable D call. V dropped 4 bases and J dropped 6 bases, with 12 bases sitting between them. This CDR3 contains 13 residues. The germline CDR1 and CDR2 sequences are SGHDT and YYEEEE.

The chain couples TRBV2 to TRBJ2-3; no reliable D call. Germline V gene lookup returns CDR1 SNHLY and CDR2 FYNNEI. There are 13 residues in the CDR3. V was trimmed by 4 bases and J by 2 bases, leaving 7 bases between them. CDR3 amino acids: CASSVAYTDTQYF. The CDR3, as DNA: TGTGCCAGCAGTGTGGCTTACACAGATACGCAGTATTTT. Variable domain in full (rest from reference TRBV2 and TRBJ2-3): EPEVTQTPSHQVTQMGQEVILRCVPISNHLYFYWYRQILGQKVEFLVSFYNNEISEKSEIFDDQFSVERPDGSNFTLKIRSTKLEDSAMYFCASSVAYTDTQYFGPGTRLTVL.

The chain is built from TRBV6-5 and TRBJ1-1; D remains unclear. Looked up from germline, CDR1 is MNHEY and CDR2 is SVGAGI. Trimming pared 4 bases from V and 1 base from J, leaving 16 bases between. This CDR3 region has 16 residues. CDR3 sequence (DNA): TGTGCCAGCAGTTCACCCCTGGTGGGGAGGAACACTGAAGCTTTCTTT. Its translation: CASSSPLVGRNTEAFF.

V and J are TRBV2 and TRBJ1-1; D not certain. This CDR3 has 10 residues. CDR1 is SNHLY, CDR2 FYNNEI, per germline. The V end was cut by 4 bases, the J end by 6 bases, with 3 bases between. DNA of the CDR3: TGTGCCAGCAGTGTGTCTGAAGCTTTCTTT. Its translation is CASSVSEAFF.

The chain couples TRBV6-1 to TRBJ1-2; 10 bases fit TRBD1. Germline V gives CDR1 MNHNS, CDR2 SASEGT. Trimming cost V 6 bases and J 4 bases; bases outside gene matches: 2. CDR3 size: 13 residues. The CDR3 nucleotides are TGTGCCAGCAGGACAGGGGGCGCCTATGGCTACACCTTC. It yields the protein CASRTGGAYGYTF.

V usage is TRBV5-4 and J usage is TRBJ1-1; 8 nucleotides line up with TRBD1. V lost 0 bases to trimming and J lost 5 bases; unmatched junction nucleotides: 6. Per the germline V gene, CDR1 is SGHNT and CDR2 is YYREEE (reference sequence). This CDR3 has 15 residues. The CDR3 here is CASSLVGQGLTEAFF. CDR3 coding DNA: TGTGCCAGCAGCTTGGTAGGACAGGGATTGACTGAAGCTTTCTTT.

The chain joins TRBV11-2 to TRBJ2-2; D remains unclear. Germline V lookup: CDR1 SGHAT, CDR2 FQNNGV. The ends were cut back, 7 bases at V and 5 bases at J, with 8 bases in the middle. This CDR3 contains 12 residues. The CDR3 region has the DNA TGTGCCAGCACCCCACGGACCGGGGAGCTGTTTTTT. Its translation is CASTPRTGELFF.

The J gene is TRBJ2-1, the V gene TRBV5-6; 8 bases fit TRBD2. In germline, CDR1 is SGHDT, CDR2 YYEEEE. This CDR3 is 14 amino acids long. J was trimmed by 9 bases and V by 4 bases; bases with no gene match: 9. The DNA for the CDR3 is TGTGCCAGCAGCGGGCTTGGTACTAGCGGTGAGCAGTTCTTC. Its protein product is CASSGLGTSGEQFF.

As to this clone: Other DNA variants within this sample encode the same CDR3. The CDR3 bases are TGTGCCAGCAGTGGACAGGTTAACTATGGCTACACCTTC. Encoded protein: CASSGQVNYGYTF. This sequence joins TRBV2 and TRBJ1-2; TRBD1 is a possible D gene (6 bases). CDR3 size: 13 residues. Germline V gives CDR1 SNHLY, CDR2 FYNNEI. Between the trimmed V and J ends, which lost 4 bases and 1 base, there was a span of 7 bases.